This T cell receptor (beta chain) was captured in a study of cytomegalovirus exposure and HLA in healthy donors. The PCR contained 60 Vbeta and 13 Jbeta primers. Assay: immunoSEQ multiplex PCR; the TCRdb copy retains only in-frame clones and omits some. The profile shows roughly 160,000 clones, around four fifths of them singletons. General observations from the study: Looking again later, the authors saw that most CMV-associated TCR beta chains seemed HLA-restricted. Analysis was performed later, and it showed HLA-associated TCR beta chains to be more clonally expanded than equally common others. The authors later found TCR association rates varying by HLA locus, with DRB1 most and HLA-C fewest. Earlier findings revealed that most TCR beta V segments proved productive either about 90% or about 30% of the time.

This CDR3 region has 13 residues. V lost 0 bases and J lost 7, with 7 bases in between. Germline V gene data show CDR1 as MGHDK and CDR2 as SYGVNS. Comments on this clone: Its antigen is not identified.

Sequenced sample: PBMCs. This chain joins TRBV25-1 and TRBJ2-1, with TRBD1 as a possible D gene (5 bases). This TCR came from a woman aged 50 to 60 in good health and CMV-seropositive. The chain's CDR3 is CASSEYSGNEQFF. The CDR3 nucleotides are TGTGCCAGCAGTGAATATTCAGGGAATGAGCAGTTCTTC. The entire variable domain, with the rest obtained from reference TRBV25-1 and TRBJ2-1, is as follows: EADIYQTPRYLVIGTGKKITLECSQTMGHDKMYWYQQDPGMELHLIHYSYGVNSTEKGDLSSESTVSRIRTEHFPLTLESARPSHTSQYLCASSEYSGNEQFFGPGTRLTVL.